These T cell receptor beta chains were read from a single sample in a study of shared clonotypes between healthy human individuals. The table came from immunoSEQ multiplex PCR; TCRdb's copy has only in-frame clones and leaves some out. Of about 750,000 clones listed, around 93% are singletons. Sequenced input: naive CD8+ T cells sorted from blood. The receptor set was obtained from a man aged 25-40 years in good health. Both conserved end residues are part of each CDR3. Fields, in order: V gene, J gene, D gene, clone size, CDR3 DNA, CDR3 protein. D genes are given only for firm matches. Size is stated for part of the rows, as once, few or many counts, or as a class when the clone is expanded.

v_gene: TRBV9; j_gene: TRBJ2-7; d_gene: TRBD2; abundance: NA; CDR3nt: TGTGCCAGCAGCGTAGTTCCCCTGGGACTAGCGGGAGACCCTACTTACGAGCAGTACTTC; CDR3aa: CASSVVPLGLAGDPTYEQYF
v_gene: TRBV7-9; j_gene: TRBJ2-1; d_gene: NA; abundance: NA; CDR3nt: TGTGCCAGCAGCTTCCCGGCGGGTGCCAGTTACAATGAGCAGTTCTTC; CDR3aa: CASSFPAGASYNEQFF
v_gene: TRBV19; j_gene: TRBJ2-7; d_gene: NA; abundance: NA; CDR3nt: TGTGCCAGTAGTGGAGCGGTAAACTACGAGCAGTACTTC; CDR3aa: CASSGAVNYEQYF
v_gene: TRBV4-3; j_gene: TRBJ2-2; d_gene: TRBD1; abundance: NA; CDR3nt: TGCGCCAGCAGCCAAGGTACAGGGGGCTCCGGGGAGCTGTTTTTT; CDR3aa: CASSQGTGGSGELFF
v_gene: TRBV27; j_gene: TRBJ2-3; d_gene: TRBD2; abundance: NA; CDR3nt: TGTGCCAGCAGTTTACCGCCGGGACTAGCGGGAGGCACAGATACGCAGTATTTT; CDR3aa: CASSLPPGLAGGTDTQYF
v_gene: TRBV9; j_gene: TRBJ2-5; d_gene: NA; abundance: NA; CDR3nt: TGTGCCAGCAGTGTCGACAGAGGTAGTAGGAGAGAGACCCAGTACTTC; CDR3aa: CASSVDRGSRRETQYF
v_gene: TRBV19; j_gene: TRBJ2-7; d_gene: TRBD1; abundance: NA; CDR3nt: TGTGCCAGCGGACAGGGGGCGATCGAGCAGTACTTC; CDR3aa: CASGQGAIEQYF
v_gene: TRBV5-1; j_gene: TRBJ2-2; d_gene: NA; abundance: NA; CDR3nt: TGCGCCAGCAGCTTCGTCGACAGGTGGAACACCGGGGAGCTGTTTTTT; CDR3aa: CASSFVDRWNTGELFF
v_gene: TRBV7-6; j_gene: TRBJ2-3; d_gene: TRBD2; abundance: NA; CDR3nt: TGTGCCAGCAGCTTAGGACTAGCGGCTAGCACAGATACGCAGTATTTT; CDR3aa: CASSLGLAASTDTQYF
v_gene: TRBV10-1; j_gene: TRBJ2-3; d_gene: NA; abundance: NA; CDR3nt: TGCGCCAGCAGTTCGCTAGCCACAGATACGCAGTATTTT; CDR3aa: CASSSLATDTQYF
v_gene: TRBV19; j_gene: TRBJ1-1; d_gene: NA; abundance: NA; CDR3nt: TGTGCCAGTAGTATAGCCCGAAACACTGAAGCTTTCTTT; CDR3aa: CASSIARNTEAFF
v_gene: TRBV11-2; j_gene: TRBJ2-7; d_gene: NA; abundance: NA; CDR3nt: TGTGCCAGCAGTCCGGAAACAGGGAGTCTATCCTACGAGCAGTACTTC; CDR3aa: CASSPETGSLSYEQYF
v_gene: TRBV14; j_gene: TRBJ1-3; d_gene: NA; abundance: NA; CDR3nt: TGTGCCAGCAGCCAAGATCGGAGGGGGAATGGAAACACCATATATTTT; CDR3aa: CASSQDRRGNGNTIYF
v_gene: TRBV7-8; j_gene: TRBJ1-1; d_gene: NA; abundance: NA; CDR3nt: TGTGCCAGCAGCACCCAGGCGGGGCGCTTTATGAACACTGAAGCTTTCTTT; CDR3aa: CASSTQAGRFMNTEAFF
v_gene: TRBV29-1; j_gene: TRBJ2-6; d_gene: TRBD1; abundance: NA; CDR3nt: TGCAGCGTCAGAGACAGGGGGCCCTCTGGGGCCAACGTCCTGACTTTC; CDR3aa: CSVRDRGPSGANVLTF
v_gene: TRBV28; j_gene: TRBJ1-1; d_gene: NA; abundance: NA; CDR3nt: TGTGCCAGCAGTCCGACCACAGTCATGAACACTGAAGCTTTCTTT; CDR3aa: CASSPTTVMNTEAFF
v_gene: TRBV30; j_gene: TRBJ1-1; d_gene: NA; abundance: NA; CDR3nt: TGTGCCTGGTCCCAAGGGCGTGGGAACACTGAAGCTTTCTTT; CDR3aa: CAWSQGRGNTEAFF
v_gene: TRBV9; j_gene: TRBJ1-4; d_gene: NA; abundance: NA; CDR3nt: TGTGCCAGCAGCGTCGATAGGACAAGCGAAAAACTGTTTTTT; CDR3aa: CASSVDRTSEKLFF
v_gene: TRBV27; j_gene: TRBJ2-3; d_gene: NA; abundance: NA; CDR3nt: TGTGCCAGCAGTGTGGGACCGTACACAGATACGCAGTATTTT; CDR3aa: CASSVGPYTDTQYF
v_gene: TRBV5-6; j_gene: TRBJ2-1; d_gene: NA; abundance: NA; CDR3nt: TGTGCCAGCAGCTTGGGCCCCTCCTACAATGAGCAGTTCTTC; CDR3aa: CASSLGPSYNEQFF
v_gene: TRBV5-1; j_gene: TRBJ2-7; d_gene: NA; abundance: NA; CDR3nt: TGCGCCAGCAGCTTGGTGGTCGGGAGTGTCAACGAGCAGTACTTC; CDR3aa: CASSLVVGSVNEQYF
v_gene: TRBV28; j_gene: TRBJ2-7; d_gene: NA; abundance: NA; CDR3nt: TGTGCCAGCAGTGTTTCCGGGACACCCGACTCCTACGAGCAGTACTTC; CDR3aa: CASSVSGTPDSYEQYF
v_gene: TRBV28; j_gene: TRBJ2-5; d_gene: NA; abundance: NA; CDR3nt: TGTGCCAGCAGTTTACCGGGAGAGACCCAGTACTTC; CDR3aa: CASSLPGETQYF
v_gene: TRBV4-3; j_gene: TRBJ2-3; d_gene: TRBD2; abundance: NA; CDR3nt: TGCGCCAGCAGCCCCTTTAGCGGGAGGGGGCCCGCAGATACGCAGTATTTT; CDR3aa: CASSPFSGRGPADTQYF
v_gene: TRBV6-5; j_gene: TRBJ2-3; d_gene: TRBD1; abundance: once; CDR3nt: TGTGCCAGCAGTCCCCTACAGGGGGCAGATACGCAGTATTTT; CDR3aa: CASSPLQGADTQYF
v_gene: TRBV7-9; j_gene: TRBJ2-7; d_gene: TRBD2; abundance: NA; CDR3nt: TGTGCCAGCAGCGTTAGCGGGGACTACGAGCAGTACTTC; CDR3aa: CASSVSGDYEQYF
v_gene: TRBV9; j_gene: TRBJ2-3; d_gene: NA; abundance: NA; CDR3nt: TGTGCCAGCAGCGAGGGGGGCACAGATACGCAGTATTTT; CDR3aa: CASSEGGTDTQYF
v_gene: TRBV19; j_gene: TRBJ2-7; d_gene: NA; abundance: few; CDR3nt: TGTGCCAGTAGTTACGGGTGGTCCTACGAGCAGTACTTC; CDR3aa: CASSYGWSYEQYF
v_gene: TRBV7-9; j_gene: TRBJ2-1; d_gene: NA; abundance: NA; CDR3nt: TGTGCCAGCAGCTTGGGGGACCGGTATGGTGAGTTCTTC; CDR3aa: CASSLGDRYGEFF
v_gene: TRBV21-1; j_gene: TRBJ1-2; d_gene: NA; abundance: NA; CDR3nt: TGTGCCAGCCACGGAGGCTACACCTTC; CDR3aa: CASHGGYTF
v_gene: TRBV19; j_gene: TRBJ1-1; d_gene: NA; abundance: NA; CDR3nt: TGTGCCAGTAGTATAGACTCAATGGACGGAAAGAACACTGAAGCTTTCTTT; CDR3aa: CASSIDSMDGKNTEAFF
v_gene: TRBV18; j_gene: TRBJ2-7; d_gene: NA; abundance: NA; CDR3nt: TGTGCCAGCTCACCGAAGGAAAGGGGAACCTACGAGCAGTACTTC; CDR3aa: CASSPKERGTYEQYF
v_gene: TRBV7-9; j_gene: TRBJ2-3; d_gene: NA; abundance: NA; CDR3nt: TGTGCCAGCAGCTTAGTTTTTGAGGATACGCAGTATTTT; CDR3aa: CASSLVFEDTQYF
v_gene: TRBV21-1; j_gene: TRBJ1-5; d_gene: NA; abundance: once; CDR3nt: TGTGCCAGCAGCATTTTAGTTGGGCGAGGGCAAATTTGGCCCCAGCATTTT; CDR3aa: CASSILVGRGQIWPQHF
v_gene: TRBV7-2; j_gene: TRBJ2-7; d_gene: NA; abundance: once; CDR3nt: TGTGCCAGCAGCTTAGAGCTAGCGCCCGCCTACGAGCAGTACTTC; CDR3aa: CASSLELAPAYEQYF
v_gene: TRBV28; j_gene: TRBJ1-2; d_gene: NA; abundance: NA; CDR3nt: TGTGCCAGCAGTTTCGGTGGATCGGGGCAAGGGGACTATGGCTACACCTTC; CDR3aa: CASSFGGSGQGDYGYTF
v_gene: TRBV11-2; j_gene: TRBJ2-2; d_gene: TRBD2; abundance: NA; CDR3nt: TGTGCCAGCAGCACCGGACTAGCGAAACACACCGGGGAGCTGTTTTTT; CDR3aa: CASSTGLAKHTGELFF
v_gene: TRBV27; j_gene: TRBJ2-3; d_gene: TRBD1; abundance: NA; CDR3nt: TGTGCCAGCATTAAGACAGGGGGCGACACAGATACGCAGTATTTT; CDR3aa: CASIKTGGDTDTQYF
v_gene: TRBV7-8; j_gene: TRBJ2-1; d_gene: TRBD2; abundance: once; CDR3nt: TGTGCCAGCAGCTTCGAACTAGCGGACAATGAGCAGTTCTTC; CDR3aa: CASSFELADNEQFF
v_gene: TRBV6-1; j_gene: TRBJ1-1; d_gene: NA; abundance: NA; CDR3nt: TGTGCCAGCAGAAAGGGGCTGAACACTGAAGCTTTCTTT; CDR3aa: CASRKGLNTEAFF
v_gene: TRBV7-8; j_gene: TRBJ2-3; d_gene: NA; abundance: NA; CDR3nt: TGTGCCAGCAGCTCCCCATACTCTAGAGGGAGAACAGATACGCAGTATTTT; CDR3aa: CASSSPYSRGRTDTQYF
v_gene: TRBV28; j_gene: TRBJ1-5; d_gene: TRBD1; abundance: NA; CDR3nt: TGTGCCCTAGGGACAGAAAATCAGCCCCAGCATTTT; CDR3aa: CALGTENQPQHF